This T cell receptor (beta chain) derives from a study of blood T cell repertoires in COVID-19. The wider study: COVID-19 samples, acute and convalescent, were from the United States, Italy and Spain.

Original processing notes: Estimated nucleated cell counts came from reference gene primer amplification. TCRdb keeps only in-frame clones here, not all; method: immunoSEQ multiplex PCR. Clone size and V and J calls were adopted from that table, with D and trimming inferred from the DNA. Of some 200,000 clones listed, about 83% were seen once; the top ten hold 6.5% to 9%. The germline V and J ends were trimmed by 1 base and 0 bases, with 7 bases remaining between them. The CDR3 loop spans 15 amino acids. The germline V gene has CDR1 LGHDT and CDR2 YNNKEL (reference sequence). This clone was observed once.

The sequence was obtained from a woman aged 45-65 years with active or convalescent COVID-19. The rearrangement links TRBV3-1 (or the pseudogene TRBV3-2) to TRBJ1-3; D unclear. Specimen: peripheral blood. Written as DNA, the CDR3 is TGTGCCAGCAGCCAAGCTCGCGGCTCTGGAAACACCATATATTTT. It encodes CASSQARGSGNTIYF.